Included here is one T cell receptor (beta chain) sequence, with context. This clonotype has ten or more counts. It lacks a known antigen. Base qualities are missing; no much larger clone stands one base away. The source of the sample is a study of Graves' ophthalmopathy and Graves' hyperthyroidism (dated by TCRdb to the late 2010s). Study-wide context: Peripheral blood was collected at initial diagnosis, before any treatment. In total, approximately 140 blood samples were TCR-sequenced: 40 to 45 ophthalmopathy, under 85 hyperthyroidism and roughly 17 hyperthyroidism-to-ophthalmopathy patients. After sampling, hyperthyroidism patients received methimazole starting at 30 mg daily, and ophthalmopathy patients received high-dose intravenous methylprednisolone. To explore V-J signatures distinguishing ophthalmopathy from hyperthyroidism, a discovery set of approximately 100 patients (about 41 ophthalmopathy, 57 stable hyperthyroidism) was enrolled. The 95 to 100 discovery patients were divided at random into training and test sets in a 7:3 ratio. An independent validation cohort comprised fewer than 20 hyperthyroidism patients and 15 to 17 patients who later progressed from hyperthyroidism to ophthalmopathy. In roughly 6 hyperthyroidism patients, T-cell repertoires of thyroid tissue and blood were compared. TCR beta repertoire signatures were used to distinguish Graves' ophthalmopathy from Graves' hyperthyroidism and to predict progression to ophthalmopathy. Results the study describes overall, beyond this receptor: Among expanded thyroid clonotypes with frequency above 0.001, most also showed up in blood, which suggests that blood repertoires may reflect the thyroid immune response. In validation, the model predicted ophthalmopathy progression with about 71% sensitivity and 72.22% specificity; roughly eleven predicted patients were CT-confirmed with GO in a median of approximately six months. In cross-validation, the 13-signature model distinguished ophthalmopathy from stable hyperthyroidism with just over 85% sensitivity and about 81% specificity, and in the test set the corresponding values were approximately 80% and 75%. No statistical method was used to set the sample size in advance, and the investigators knew which group each participant was assigned to.

Based on the germline V gene, the CDR1 and CDR2 sequences are SNHLY and FYNNEI. Reading from cysteine to phenylalanine, the CDR3 counts 15 amino acids. The sequence is cut down to CDR3 DNA, 45 bases in frame from base 1. V is clipped by 0 bases and J by 3 bases, and the sequence between their germline boundaries is 12 bases long. For repertoire sequencing, TCR beta CDR3 regions were amplified from RNA transcripts. A first-round RT-PCR used HTBI primers with the Qiagen OneStep RT-PCR kit, followed by a second-round multiplex PCR, size selection and purification. The libraries underwent paired-end sequencing with 100 bp reads on an Illumina HiSeq2000. Concerning the study's data processing: SOAPnuke was used to process the reads, removing any read that contained adapters or uncalled bases, had a mean Phred below 15, or lacked an exact match to the constant primer or identifier. High-quality paired reads were merged with COPE v1.2.5. Each unique nucleotide sequence was defined as a clonotype, and clonotypes were aligned to IMGT TRB V, D and J references with MiTCR v1.1. The analysis was limited to V-J combinations with a frequency above 0.0001, which together covered about 99% of repertoires. For each V-J combination, a TCR clonal expansion and chaos score was defined as the ratio of F50 clonal expansion to chaos observed in the TCRdist matrix. Welch's t-statistics and random forest were used to narrow the features down to more than 10 V-J combinations, which were then fed into a naive Bayes classifier. The similarity between thyroid and blood repertoires was quantified using the Morisita-Horn index. TCRdb trimmed public reads at Q25 via fastp, called clones via MiXCR and kept in-frame beta chains. Under each unique CDR3 protein, matching rows form one entry showing the most common genes and DNA. These V and J calls rely on TCRdb rather than the paper's analysis. For this sample the table gives approximately 410,000 distinct CDR3 sequences, of which about 16% were detected only once. Of the sample, 5.5% to 7% falls within the top ten clones.

Stable hyperthyroidism was defined as no progression to ophthalmopathy within 18 months of follow-up. Hyperthyroidism patients were newly diagnosed, with disease duration under 2 months, and aged 18 to 65 years. Patients with other autoimmune diseases, uncontrolled infections, pregnancy or lactation were excluded. Diagnosis was based on clinical symptoms, serum thyroxine, TRAb, thyroid ultrasound and orbital computed tomography. Using Ficoll-Paque density gradient centrifugation, PBMCs were isolated from about 9.4 ml of fresh peripheral blood. Total RNA was extracted with Trizol reagent and quality-checked on an Agilent 2100 Bioanalyzer.

Sample: peripheral blood. This chain joins TRBV2 to TRBJ2-7; 5 matching bases give a weak D call of TRBD1. The source of this sequence is a woman aged 18-29 years with stable Graves' hyperthyroidism. Donor details come from another sample of the same person, matched by shared clones. The base sequence is TGTGCCAGCAGTGAAGCTGCGAGGCAGGGCTACGAGCAGTACTTC. Its translation is CASSEAARQGYEQYF.